The 24 T cell receptor beta chains reported below all come from one sample, sequenced in a study of PD-1 blockade in classical Hodgkin lymphoma. Time point here: cycle 4 day 1 (C4D1), after about 6 weeks of nivolumab. With no exception, relapse followed autologous stem cell transplantation in all patients, and brentuximab vedotin exposure varied. Repertoires were generated with immunoSEQ multiplex PCR, while TCRdb's copy carries only in-frame clones and drops some. The sample has about 39,000 clones, 77% seen once. The material sequenced was peripheral blood mononuclear cells (PBMCs), taken before the fourth cycle of nivolumab. The receptors here all came from a human donor with classical Hodgkin lymphoma.

The CDR3 nucleotides read TGTGCCAGCAGCAGGGAATTGTCGCCTCGCAATCAGCCCCAGCATTTT. Encoded protein: CASSRELSPRNQPQHF. This sequence joins TRBV5-5 and TRBJ1-5; D remains ambiguous. Germline CDR1 SGHKS, CDR2 YYEKEE (reference sequence). Trimming took off 4 bases at V and 2 bases at J, with 16 bases between the two ends. The CDR3 sequence is 16 residues long.

This chain links TRBV5-1 with TRBJ2-2; 13 nucleotides match TRBD2. The CDR3 loop spans 17 amino acids. V lost 4 bases to trimming and J lost 1 base; unmatched junction nucleotides: 4. CDR1 is SGHRS and CDR2 is YFSETQ in the germline V gene. CDR3 loop: CASSHRTSGGNTGELFF. The CDR3 nucleotides read TGCGCCAGCAGCCACCGGACTAGCGGGGGGAACACCGGGGAGCTGTTTTTT.

The CDR3 is CASRPTGIAGGYTF. The CDR3 nucleotides read TGTGCCAGCAGACCGACAGGAATAGCCGGCGGCTACACCTTC. This sequence joins TRBV6-5 and TRBJ1-2; TRBD1 is a possible D gene (6 bases). Trimming cost V 6 bases and J 8 bases, with 19 bases left between them. Germline assignment: CDR1 MNHEY and CDR2 SVGAGI. The CDR3 has 14 residues.

The chain recombines TRBV19 with TRBJ2-5; the D call may be TRBD1 or TRBD2 (5 bases each). With 3 bases removed from V and 5 bases from J, the gap between germline ends came to 10 bases. The germline V gene has CDR1 LNHDA and CDR2 SQIVND (reference sequence). The CDR3 is 13 amino acids. In DNA form, the CDR3 reads TGTGCCAGTAGTATGGGGGTATGGGAGACCCAGTACTTC. Translation gives CASSMGVWETQYF.

This clone was counted only a few times. CDR3 sequence: CASRPQNGAGRMNSPLHF. The CDR3 DNA reads as TGTGCCAGCAGACCCCAGAATGGGGCAGGGAGGATGAATTCACCCCTCCACTTT. The V gene is TRBV27, the J gene TRBJ1-6; the D gene is possibly TRBD1 (5 bases). The CDR3 consists of 18 residues. Germline V CDR1 and CDR2: MNHEY, SMNVEV (reference sequence). V was clipped by 6 bases and J by 7 bases, with 25 bases between them.

J is TRBJ1-1 and V is TRBV4-3, with D unclear. Germline CDR1 and CDR2: LGHNA and YSLEER. The CDR3 is 15 amino acids. V was pared by 2 bases and J by 1 base, with 11 bases between. As DNA, the CDR3 is TGCGCCAGCAGCCAATTGGTAGGTCCGAACACTGAAGCTTTCTTT. It specifies CASSQLVGPNTEAFF.

The CDR3 region has the DNA TGTGCCAGCAGTTTAACAGGGGAGGGGTTCGAGCAGTACTTC. Translating gives CASSLTGEGFEQYF. This rearrangement joins TRBV28 to TRBJ2-7; D is tentatively TRBD1 or TRBD2 (7 bases each). This CDR3 has 14 amino acids. Looked up from germline, CDR1 is MDHEN and CDR2 is SYDVKM. V lost 2 bases and J lost 6, with 14 bases in between.

This clone has a single count. CDR3 protein: CASSIPGQENTEAFF. The CDR3 DNA reads TGTGCCAGCAGCATACCAGGACAAGAGAACACTGAAGCTTTCTTT. The chain recombines TRBV7-9 with TRBJ1-1, with D possibly TRBD1 on 5 matching bases. Germline assignment: CDR1 SEHNR and CDR2 FQNEAQ (reference sequence). V dropped 5 bases and J dropped 1 base, with 14 bases sitting between them. There are 15 residues in the CDR3.

The chain is built from TRBV11-3 and TRBJ1-5; D unresolved. V dropped 5 bases and J dropped 9 bases, with 8 bases sitting between them. This CDR3 is built from 11 residues. Per the germline V gene, CDR1 is SGHNT and CDR2 is YENEEA. The CDR3: CASSPSLPQHF. In DNA form, the CDR3 reads TGTGCCAGCAGCCCCTCGTTGCCCCAGCATTTT.

This chain links TRBV6-1 with TRBJ2-2; a possible D gene is TRBD1 (6 bases). V shed 4 bases and J shed 7 bases, with 13 bases lying between them. In germline, CDR1 is MNHNS, CDR2 SASEGT. The CDR3 sequence is 14 residues long. The CDR3: CASSGPGVGGELFF. The CDR3 region has the DNA TGTGCCAGCAGTGGGCCAGGGGTCGGCGGGGAGCTGTTTTTT.

A single count supports this clone. The chain joins TRBV6-5 to TRBJ1-5, with D possibly TRBD1 on 6 matching bases. Per germline, CDR1 MNHEY and CDR2 SVGAGI. This CDR3 has 13 amino acids. Trimming removed 5 bases from V and 9 bases from J, with 14 bases in between. CDR3 DNA: TGTGCCAGCAGTGAAGCTAAGGGGGGGCCCCAGCATTTT. Translated, it gives CASSEAKGGPQHF.

The gene calls are TRBV19 and TRBJ1-4; 7 nucleotides match TRBD1. Germline CDR1 and CDR2: LNHDA and SQIVND (reference sequence). With V trimmed by 6 bases and J by 5 bases, 12 bases remained unmatched. The CDR3 extends over 16 amino acids. The CDR3 DNA reads TGTGCCAGTAGAAAATTCGGAGACAGGGAGAATGAAAAACTGTTTTTT. It encodes CASRKFGDRENEKLFF.

J is TRBJ2-1 and V is TRBV28; possibly TRBD1 or TRBD2 for D (6 bases each). The CDR3 loop spans 13 amino acids. Trimming removed 6 bases at V and 10 bases at J, with 16 bases between. Germline V gives CDR1 MDHEN, CDR2 SYDVKM. The CDR3: CASRLTGAEEQFF. CDR3 DNA sequence: TGTGCCAGCAGGTTAACGGGGGCGGAGGAGCAGTTCTTC.

The CDR3 loop reads CASSEERNQPQHF. CDR3 bases: TGTGCCAGCAGTGAGGAGCGCAATCAGCCCCAGCATTTT. The V call is TRBV2, the J call TRBJ1-5, with D unresolved. V lost 3 bases and J 2 bases, leaving 5 bases between the germline ends. CDR3 size: 13 residues. The V gene's germline CDR1 is SNHLY and CDR2 FYNNEI.

This clone has only a few counts. The chain uses TRBV29-1 and TRBJ1-5, with a weak D call TRBD1 (6 bases). CDR3 length: 13 amino acids. V shed 6 bases and J shed 7 bases, with 16 bases lying between them. The germline V gene encodes CDR1 SQVTM and CDR2 ANQGSEA. The CDR3 coding sequence is TGCAGCGTAGAGGACAGCGAGGGGCAGCCCCAGCATTTT. It translates to CSVEDSEGQPQHF.

Regarding this clone: Relative to the germline gene, one junction end is altered; a read error may explain this. This chain uses TRBV7-7 with TRBJ2-5, with D perhaps being TRBD1 or TRBD2 (5 bases each). The CDR3 contains 14 residues. Germline lookup yields CDR1 SSHAT and CDR2 FNYEAQ (reference sequence). CDR3 DNA: TGTGCTAGCAGCCCAGGGACCCACCAAGAGACCCAGTACTTC. Protein: CASSPGTHQETQYF.

The chain is built from TRBV6-5 and TRBJ1-5; D call uncertain. Trimming took off 3 bases at V and 5 bases at J, with 8 bases between the two ends. The CDR3 is made up of 13 amino acids. Germline V gene lookup returns CDR1 MNHEY and CDR2 SVGAGI. DNA for the CDR3: TGTGCCAGCAGTTATCAGGTAGATCAGCCCCAGCATTTT. This gives the protein CASSYQVDQPQHF.

This rearrangement joins TRBV2 to TRBJ2-4; a possible D gene is TRBD1 (6 bases). V was trimmed by 6 bases and J by 8 bases, leaving 17 bases between them. CDR3 length: 14 residues. From germline, CDR1 is SNHLY and CDR2 FYNNEI. The CDR3 spells CASSPGHGWDIQYF. The CDR3 DNA follows: TGTGCCAGCAGCCCGGGACACGGATGGGACATTCAGTACTTC.

This chain connects TRBV9 to TRBJ2-2; D is perhaps TRBD2 (6 bases). CDR3 length equals 16 residues. Germline-derived CDR1 and CDR2 are SGDLS and YYNGEE. V lost 2 bases to trimming and J lost 2 bases, with 13 bases between them. CDR3 coding DNA: TGTGCCAGCAGCGTTTCCGGGACTCCAAACACCGGGGAGCTGTTTTTT. Its protein product is CASSVSGTPNTGELFF.

This sequence joins TRBV15 and TRBJ1-5; TRBD1 matches 7 bases. The CDR3 is made up of 17 amino acids. Germline V CDR1 and CDR2: LNHNV, YYDKDF (reference sequence). Trimming cost V 2 bases and J 1 base; bases outside gene matches: 8. The CDR3 region is CATSRHRGGASNQPQHF. DNA for the CDR3: TGTGCCACCAGCAGACACAGGGGAGGGGCGAGCAATCAGCCCCAGCATTTT. The whole variable domain, filled in from reference TRBV15 and TRBJ1-5, reads DAMVIQNPRYQVTQFGKPVTLSCSQTLNHNVMYWYQQKSSQAPKLLFHYYDKDFNNEADTPDNFQSRRPNTSFCFLDIRSPGLGDTAMYLCATSRHRGGASNQPQHFGDGTRLSIL.

The chain joins TRBV6-1 to TRBJ2-7; 7 bases fit TRBD1. The V segment lost 2 bases and the J segment 5 bases; nucleotides outside the gene matches: 9. This CDR3 has 15 residues. The germline V gene encodes CDR1 MNHNS and CDR2 SASEGT. Here the CDR3 reads CASSELEGAIDEQYF. In nucleotides, the CDR3 is TGTGCCAGCAGTGAACTTGAGGGGGCGATCGACGAGCAGTACTTC.

This chain uses TRBV14 with TRBJ2-5; D is unclear. This CDR3 is 15 amino acids long. CDR1 and CDR2 from the germline V gene are SGHDN and FVKESK. V lost 0 bases and J lost 1, with 9 bases in between. CDR3 sequence (DNA): TGTGCCAGCAGCCAAGACCTCGGAATCCAAGAGACCCAGTACTTC. Protein product: CASSQDLGIQETQYF.

The chain couples TRBV4-3 to TRBJ2-1; D is unresolved. Germline CDR1 LGHNA, CDR2 YSLEER. Trimming took 6 bases from V and 8 from J, leaving 20 bases between them. The CDR3 loop spans 15 amino acids. The CDR3 bases are TGCGCCAGCAGAATCACGGCGACCAGGATAGATGAGCAGTTCTTC. Residues: CASRITATRIDEQFF.

This rearrangement joins TRBV7-2 to TRBJ2-7; D remains ambiguous. From germline, CDR1 is SGHTA and CDR2 FQGNSA. The CDR3 is 13 residues long. V gave up 1 base and J gave up 7 bases, with 11 bases separating them. The CDR3 loop reads CASSLGPVGEQYF. CDR3 nucleotide sequence: TGTGCCAGCAGCTTAGGCCCCGTGGGAGAGCAGTACTTC.